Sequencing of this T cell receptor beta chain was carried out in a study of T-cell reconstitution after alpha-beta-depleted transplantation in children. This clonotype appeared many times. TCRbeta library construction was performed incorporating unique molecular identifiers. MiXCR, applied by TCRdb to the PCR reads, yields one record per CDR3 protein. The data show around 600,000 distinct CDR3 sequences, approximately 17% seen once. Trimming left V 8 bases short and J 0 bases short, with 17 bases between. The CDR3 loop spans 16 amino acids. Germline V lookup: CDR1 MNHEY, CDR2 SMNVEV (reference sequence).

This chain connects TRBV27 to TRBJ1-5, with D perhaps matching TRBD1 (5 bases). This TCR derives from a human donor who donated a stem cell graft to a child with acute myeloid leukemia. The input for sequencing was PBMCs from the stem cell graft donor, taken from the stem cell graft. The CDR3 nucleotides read TGTGCCAGCGCTCCAGCCCCGGGGCGTAGCAATCAGCCCCAGCATTTT. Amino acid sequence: CASAPAPGRSNQPQHF.